A selection of T cell receptor beta chains follows, all from one sample in a study of blood T cell repertoires in COVID-19. Measured with immunoSEQ multiplex PCR; TCRdb has only the in-frame clones, and not every one. This sample has about 170,000 clones; over 80% occur once, and the top ten carry around 4.6%. Material: peripheral blood. The receptors were gathered from a man aged 30 to 39 with COVID-19, enrolled during active disease. Each CDR3 is given with its conserved first and last residue. D genes are given only for firm matches. Size is stated for part of the rows, as once, few or many counts, or as a class when the clone is expanded.

TRBJ2-1	.	.	TRBV19	TGTGCCAGTAGTCCGACTACTAGAGGCGAGCAGTTCTTC	CASSPTTRGEQFF
TRBJ1-1	.	.	TRBV5-6	TGTGCCAGCAGCTTGGTCCGGGGAACTGAAGCTTTCTTT	CASSLVRGTEAFF
TRBJ2-1	.	TRBD1	TRBV30	TGTGCCTGGAGTCCCGGGACAGGGGGCTACAATGAGCAGTTCTTC	CAWSPGTGGYNEQFF
TRBJ2-7	.	.	TRBV7-3	TGTGCCAGCAGCTTAACCGGGTCGAGGGAGCAGTACTTC	CASSLTGSREQYF
TRBJ2-2	.	.	TRBV19	TGTGCCAGCTGCCGGACAGCCGGGGAGCTGTTTTTT	CASCRTAGELFF
TRBJ2-1	.	.	TRBV21-1	TGTGCCAGCAGCAACCCCAACCAATGCAAGCGCAATGAGCAGTTCTTC	CASSNPNQCKRNEQFF
TRBJ2-7	.	TRBD2	TRBV30	TGTGCCTGGAGTGTAGGGCTAGCGGGTGGCTACGAGCAGTACTTC	CAWSVGLAGGYEQYF
TRBJ2-3	.	TRBD1	TRBV6-4	TGTGCCAGCAGTGATGAGGGGGCTGTCCCAGATACGCAGTATTTT	CASSDEGAVPDTQYF
TRBJ1-2	.	.	TRBV28	TGTGCCAGCAGTTTAAACAGATTCTATGGCTACACCTTC	CASSLNRFYGYTF
TRBJ1-2	.	TRBD1	TRBV7-2	TGTGCCAGCAGCTCCAGCGGGACAGGGAAGAGTGGCTACACCTTC	CASSSSGTGKSGYTF
TRBJ2-7	.	TRBD1	TRBV6-6	TGTGCCAGCAGTCACAGGGGGCGGCTCGACGAGCAGTACTTC	CASSHRGRLDEQYF
TRBJ1-2	.	TRBD1	TRBV27	TGTGCCAGCAGTTCGGAGGGACAGGGATTTGATGGCTACACCTTC	CASSSEGQGFDGYTF
TRBJ2-1	.	.	TRBV2	TGTGCCAGCACCAGGGGAAGCTCCTACAATGAGCAGTTCTTC	CASTRGSSYNEQFF
TRBJ2-5	.	.	TRBV5-1	TGCGCCAGCAGCCCCCAACTAGTTTACGGGGAGACCCAGTACTTC	CASSPQLVYGETQYF
TRBJ1-6	.	.	TRBV4-1	TGCGCCAGCAGACCCGAAGATTGGGACACTTCACCCCTCCACTTT	CASRPEDWDTSPLHF
TRBJ2-7	once	TRBD1	TRBV28	TGTGCCAGCAGTCCCCTGGGACAGGCTCGGTACGAGCAGTACTTC	CASSPLGQARYEQYF
TRBJ2-1	.	.	TRBV28	TGTGCCAGCAGTTTTTTGGACAGCTCCTACAATGAGCAGTTCTTC	CASSFLDSSYNEQFF
TRBJ1-2	.	.	TRBV5-4	TGTGCCAGCAGCTATCGGGGGAACTATGGCTACACCTTC	CASSYRGNYGYTF
TRBJ2-1	.	.	TRBV21-1	TGTGCCAGCAGCACTTTCCATCAGGGTTTTGATGAGCAGTTCTTC	CASSTFHQGFDEQFF
TRBJ2-5	.	TRBD1	TRBV6-5	TGTGCCAGCAGTTACCGGGGACAGGGCGGCGAGACCCAGTACTTC	CASSYRGQGGETQYF
TRBJ2-4	.	.	TRBV24-1	TGTGCCACCTCCGGTGTGGAGACGGGGAAAAACATTCAGTACTTC	CATSGVETGKNIQYF
TRBJ2-2	.	.	TRBV2	TGTGCCAGCAAGCAGAACACCGGGGAGCTGTTTTTT	CASKQNTGELFF
TRBJ1-4	.	.	TRBV6-5	TGTGCCAGCAAGTACGGTGAAAAACTGTTTTTT	CASKYGEKLFF
TRBJ1-1	.	.	TRBV18	TGTGCCAGCTCACCCACAATACAGGTGAACACTGAAGCTTTCTTT	CASSPTIQVNTEAFF
TRBJ1-1	.	.	TRBV29-1	TGCAGCGTTGAAGGGACAACTGTCACTGAAGCTTTCTTT	CSVEGTTVTEAFF
TRBJ1-2	.	TRBD1	TRBV6-6	TGTGCCAGCAGTTCGCCCGGGACAGGGGGCGGCTATGGCTACACCTTC	CASSSPGTGGGYGYTF
TRBJ1-3	.	.	TRBV21-1	TGTGCCAGCAGCAAGGGGAGAGGATGCTCTGGAAACACCATATATTTT	CASSKGRGCSGNTIYF
TRBJ2-7	.	TRBD1	TRBV19	TGTGCCAGTAGTATGGGACAGGGGATCTACGAGCAGTACTTC	CASSMGQGIYEQYF
TRBJ1-2	.	TRBD1	TRBV28	TGTGCCACAGGGGGAGAAAACTATGGCTACACCTTC	CATGGENYGYTF
TRBJ1-2	.	.	TRBV5-1	TGCGCCAGCAGCTCCGGGACACCTAACTATGGCTACACCTTC	CASSSGTPNYGYTF
TRBJ2-7	.	TRBD2	TRBV6-5	TGTGCCAGCAGTTATAGCGGGGCGCCTTCCTACGAGCAGTACTTC	CASSYSGAPSYEQYF
TRBJ2-7	.	.	TRBV18	TGTGCCAGCTCACCAAGAACAGAACCCTACGAGCAGTACTTC	CASSPRTEPYEQYF
TRBJ1-2	.	TRBD1	TRBV7-9	TGTGCCAGCAGCTCAACCGGGACAGGGGGCGACGGCTACACCTTC	CASSSTGTGGDGYTF
TRBJ2-3	.	TRBD2	TRBV19	TGTGCCAGTCTGGCGGGGGGGAACACAGATACGCAGTATTTT	CASLAGGNTDTQYF
TRBJ1-1	.	TRBD1	TRBV9	TGTGCCAGCAGCGTAGAAACAGGGGGGACTGAAGCTTTCTTT	CASSVETGGTEAFF
TRBJ1-1	.	.	TRBV7-9	TGTGCCAGCAGCGATCTAACCGGACGGGGGAAGAACACTGAAGCTTTCTTT	CASSDLTGRGKNTEAFF
TRBJ2-1	.	TRBD2	TRBV5-1	TGCGCCAGCAGCTTGGCCAGGACTAGCGGCTTCAATGAGCAGTTCTTC	CASSLARTSGFNEQFF
TRBJ2-7	once	.	TRBV30	TGTGCCTGGAGTGTCCAGGGCCCCTACGAGCAGTACTTC	CAWSVQGPYEQYF
TRBJ1-2	.	.	TRBV6-6	TGTGCCAGCAGCCCCGGAGTGGTTAACTATGGCTACACCTTC	CASSPGVVNYGYTF
TRBJ2-5	.	TRBD2	TRBV11-2	TGTGCCAGCAGCTTTGCGGGAGGTGGATTGGAGACCCAGTACTTC	CASSFAGGGLETQYF
TRBJ1-4	once	.	TRBV19	TGTGCCAGTAGTATGTGGCAGGAGGCTGAAAAACTGTTTTTT	CASSMWQEAEKLFF
TRBJ1-2	.	.	TRBV7-9	TGTGCCAGCAGTTTTGATTTAGAGACAGGATACTATGGCTACACCTTC	CASSFDLETGYYGYTF
TRBJ1-3	.	.	TRBV28	TGTGCCAGCAGTCTTTCAGGGGCTGGTGGAAACACCATATATTTT	CASSLSGAGGNTIYF
TRBJ1-4	once	.	TRBV4-3	TGCGCCAGCAGCCACCGGTACTCCAATGAAAAACTGTTTTTT	CASSHRYSNEKLFF
TRBJ2-1	.	TRBD1	TRBV7-2	TGTGCCAGCAGCGCGGGACAGGGCTCCTACAATGAGCAGTTCTTC	CASSAGQGSYNEQFF
TRBJ2-3	.	.	TRBV27	TGTGCCAGCAGCTCTCAGGATACGCAGTATTTT	CASSSQDTQYF
TRBJ1-4	few	.	TRBV27	TGTGCCAGCGGGGGGGTTTCGTTCAGTGCAACTAATGAAAAACTGTTTTTT	CASGGVSFSATNEKLFF
TRBJ1-2	.	TRBD1	TRBV3-1/TRBV3-2	TGTGCCAGCAGACACAGGGGGGGGGACTATGGCTACACCTTC	CASRHRGGDYGYTF
TRBJ2-2	.	.	TRBV9	TGTGCCAGCACCCGGGACTGGGGGACCGGGGAGCTGTTTTTT	CASTRDWGTGELFF
TRBJ1-5	.	TRBD1	TRBV27	TGTGCCAGCAATGAACAGGGGAGTTCCAATCAGCCCCAGCATTTT	CASNEQGSSNQPQHF
TRBJ2-7	.	.	TRBV6-5	TGTGCCAGCAGCCTAGACAGCAGGATTTCCTACGAGCAGTACTTC	CASSLDSRISYEQYF
TRBJ2-7	once	.	TRBV29-1	TGCAGCGTTTGGGACAACTCCTACGAGCAGTACTTC	CSVWDNSYEQYF
TRBJ1-6	.	TRBD1	TRBV6-5	TGTGCCACCAGGCTCATCCAGGGGGCTAATTCACCCCTCCACTTT	CATRLIQGANSPLHF